This T cell receptor beta chain is drawn from a study of response to subunit inactivated influenza vaccine. TCRdb passed the RT-PCR reads through MiXCR, listing each CDR3 protein once. The repertoire has some 850,000 distinct CDR3 sequences, roughly 20% of them found once; the top ten carry 11%. Study conclusions and caveats: Few new T cells, the authors suggested, are recruited by each seasonal influenza vaccination.

With regard to this clonotype: Its antigen is as yet unknown.

This TCR was sampled from a man in his fifties who received an inactivated influenza vaccine. The sequenced sample was PBMCs from blood, obtained 4 to 6 days after vaccination.

This CDR3 is CASSPRSGARGYTF. DNA for the CDR3: TGTGCCAGCAGTCCCAGGTCCGGGGCTCGAGGCTACACCTTC. The J gene is TRBJ1-2, the V gene TRBV27; perhaps TRBD1 as D (5 bases). The CDR3 contains 14 residues. V was shortened by 5 bases and J by 8 bases, with 18 bases between the two germline ends. CDR1 and CDR2 from the germline V gene are MNHEY and SMNVEV (reference sequence).